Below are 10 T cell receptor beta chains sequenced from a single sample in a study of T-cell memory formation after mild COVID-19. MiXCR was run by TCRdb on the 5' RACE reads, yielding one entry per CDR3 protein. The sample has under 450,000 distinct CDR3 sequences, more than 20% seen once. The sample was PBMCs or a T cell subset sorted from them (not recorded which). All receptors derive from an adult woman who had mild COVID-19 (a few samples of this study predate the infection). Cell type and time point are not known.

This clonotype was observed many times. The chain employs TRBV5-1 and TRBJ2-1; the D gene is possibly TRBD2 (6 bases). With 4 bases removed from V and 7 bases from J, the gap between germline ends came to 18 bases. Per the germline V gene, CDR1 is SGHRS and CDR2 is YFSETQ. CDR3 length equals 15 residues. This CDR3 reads CASSQETKGRNEQFF. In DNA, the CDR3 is TGCGCCAGCAGCCAGGAAACCAAGGGGAGGAATGAGCAGTTCTTC.

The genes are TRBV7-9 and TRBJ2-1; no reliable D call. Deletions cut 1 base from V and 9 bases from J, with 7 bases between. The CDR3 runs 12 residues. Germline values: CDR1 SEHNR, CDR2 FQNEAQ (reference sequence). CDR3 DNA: TGTGCCAGCAGCTTAGGGGCGCTTGAGCAGTTCTTC. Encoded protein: CASSLGALEQFF. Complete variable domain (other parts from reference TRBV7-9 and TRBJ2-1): DTGVSQNPRHKITKRGQNVTFRCDPISEHNRLYWYRQTLGQGPEFLTYFQNEAQLEKSRLLSDRFSAERPKGSFSTLEIQRTEQGDSAMYLCASSLGALEQFFGPGTRLTVL.

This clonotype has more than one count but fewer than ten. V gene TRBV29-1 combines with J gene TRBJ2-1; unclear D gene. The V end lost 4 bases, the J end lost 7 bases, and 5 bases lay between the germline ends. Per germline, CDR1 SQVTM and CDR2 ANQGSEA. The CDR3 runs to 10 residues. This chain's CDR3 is CSVATNEQFF. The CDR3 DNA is TGCAGCGTTGCGACTAATGAGCAGTTCTTC.

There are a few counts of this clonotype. CDR3 sequence reads: CASSYGPLYGGSPYNEQFF. Here the CDR3 DNA reads TGTGCCAGCAGTTACGGGCCCCTTTATGGCGGGAGCCCCTACAATGAGCAGTTCTTC. The chain recombines TRBV6-2 or TRBV6-3 with TRBJ2-1; 7 nucleotides match TRBD2. Looked up from germline, CDR1 is MNHEY and CDR2 is SVGEGT. V gave up 2 bases and J gave up 2 bases; unmatched junction bases: 15. The CDR3 totals 19 residues.

The CDR3 loop reads CSVLRNEQFF. The CDR3 DNA sequence: TGCAGTGTTTTAAGGAATGAGCAGTTCTTC. The chain carries TRBV20-1 and TRBJ2-1, with D hard to call. V lost 7 bases to trimming and J lost 7 bases, with 8 bases between them. This CDR3 spans 10 amino acids. CDR1 DFQATT and CDR2 SNEGSKA come from the germline V gene (reference sequence).

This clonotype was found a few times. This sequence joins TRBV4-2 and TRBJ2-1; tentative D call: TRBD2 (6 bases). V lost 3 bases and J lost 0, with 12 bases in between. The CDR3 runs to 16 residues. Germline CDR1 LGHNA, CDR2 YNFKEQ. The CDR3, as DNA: TGTGCCAGCAGCCAGGTTAGCGGTGACTCCTACAATGAGCAGTTCTTC. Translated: CASSQVSGDSYNEQFF.

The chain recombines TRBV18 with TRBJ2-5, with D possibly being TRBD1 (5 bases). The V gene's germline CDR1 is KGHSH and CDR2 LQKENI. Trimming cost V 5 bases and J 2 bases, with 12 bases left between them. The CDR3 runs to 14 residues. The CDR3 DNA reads TGTGCCAGCTCAGCAGGGTCGGTGCAAGAGACCCAGTACTTC. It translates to CASSAGSVQETQYF.

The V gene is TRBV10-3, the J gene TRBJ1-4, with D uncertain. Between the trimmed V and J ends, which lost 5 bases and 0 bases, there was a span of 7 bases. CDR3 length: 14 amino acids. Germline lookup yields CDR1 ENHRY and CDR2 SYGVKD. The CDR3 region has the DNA TGTGCCATCAGTACAGAGCCAACTAATGAAAAACTGTTTTTT. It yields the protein CAISTEPTNEKLFF.

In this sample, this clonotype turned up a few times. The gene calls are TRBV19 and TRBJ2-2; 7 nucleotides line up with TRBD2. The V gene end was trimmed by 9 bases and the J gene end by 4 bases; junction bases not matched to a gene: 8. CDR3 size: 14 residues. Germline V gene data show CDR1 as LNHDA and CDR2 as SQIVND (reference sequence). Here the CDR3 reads CASKPSGTTGELFF. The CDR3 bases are TGTGCCAGCAAACCTAGCGGAACCACCGGGGAGCTGTTTTTT.

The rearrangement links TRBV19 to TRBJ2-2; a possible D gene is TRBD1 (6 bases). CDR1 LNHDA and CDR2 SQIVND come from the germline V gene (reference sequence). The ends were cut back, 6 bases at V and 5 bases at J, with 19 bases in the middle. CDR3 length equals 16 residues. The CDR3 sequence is CASRDDRWGTTGELFF. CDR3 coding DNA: TGTGCCAGTAGAGATGACAGGTGGGGGACAACCGGGGAGCTGTTTTTT.